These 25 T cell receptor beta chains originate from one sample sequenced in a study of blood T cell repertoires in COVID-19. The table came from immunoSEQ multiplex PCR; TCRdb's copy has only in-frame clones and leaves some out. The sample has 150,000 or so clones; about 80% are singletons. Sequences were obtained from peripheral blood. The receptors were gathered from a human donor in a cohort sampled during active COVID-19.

DNA of the CDR3: TGTGCCAGTCGGCCTACTAGCGGGAGCTCCTACAATGAGCAGTTCTTC. It codes for CASRPTSGSSYNEQFF. The chain is built from TRBV19 and TRBJ2-1, with 11 bases identical to TRBD2. The junction had 6 bases not matched to a gene; V was cut back by 8 bases and J by 0 bases. CDR3 length: 16 residues. Looked up from germline, CDR1 is LNHDA and CDR2 is SQIVND (reference sequence).

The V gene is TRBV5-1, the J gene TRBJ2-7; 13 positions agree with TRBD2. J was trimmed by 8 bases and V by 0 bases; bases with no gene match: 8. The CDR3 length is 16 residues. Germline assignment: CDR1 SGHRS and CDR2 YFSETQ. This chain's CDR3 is CASSLGVGLAGDQQYF. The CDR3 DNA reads TGCGCCAGCAGCTTGGGAGTAGGACTAGCGGGAGACCAGCAGTACTTC.

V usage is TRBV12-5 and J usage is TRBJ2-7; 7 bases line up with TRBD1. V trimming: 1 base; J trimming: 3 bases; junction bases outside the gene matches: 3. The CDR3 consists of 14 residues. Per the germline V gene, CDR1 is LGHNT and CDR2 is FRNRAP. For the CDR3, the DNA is TGTGCTAGTGGTTTGGGGGGGACAGTCTACGAGCAGTACTTC. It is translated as CASGLGGTVYEQYF.

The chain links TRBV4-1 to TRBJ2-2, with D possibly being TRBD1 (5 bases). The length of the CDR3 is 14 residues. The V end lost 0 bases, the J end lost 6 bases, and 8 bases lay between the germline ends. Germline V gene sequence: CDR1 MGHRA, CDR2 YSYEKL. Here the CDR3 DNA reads TGCGCCAGCAGCCAAGACAGGGTACCCGGGGAGCTGTTTTTT. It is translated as CASSQDRVPGELFF.

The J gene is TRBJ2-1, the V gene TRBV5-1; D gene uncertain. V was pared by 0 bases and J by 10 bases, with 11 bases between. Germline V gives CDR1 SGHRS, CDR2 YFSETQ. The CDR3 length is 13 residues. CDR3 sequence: CASSLGLVGEQFF. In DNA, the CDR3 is TGCGCCAGCAGCTTGGGGCTCGTTGGCGAGCAGTTCTTC.

As DNA, the CDR3 is TGTGCCAGCAGCTTAGATAACAGGGGGCCTAGCACAGATACGCAGTATTTT. It is translated as CASSLDNRGPSTDTQYF. The genes are TRBV7-9 and TRBJ2-3; 9 bases agree with TRBD1. Germline CDR1 reads SEHNR; CDR2 reads FQNEAQ (reference sequence). V trimming: 1 base; J trimming: 0 bases; junction bases outside the gene matches: 5. CDR3 length equals 17 residues.

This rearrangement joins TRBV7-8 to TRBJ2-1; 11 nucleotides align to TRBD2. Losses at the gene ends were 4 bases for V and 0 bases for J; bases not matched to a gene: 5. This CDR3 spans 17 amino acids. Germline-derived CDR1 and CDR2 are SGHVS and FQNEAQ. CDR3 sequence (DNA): TGTGCCAGCAGCTCGCTAGCGGGAGGATTCTCCTACAATGAGCAGTTCTTC. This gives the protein CASSSLAGGFSYNEQFF.

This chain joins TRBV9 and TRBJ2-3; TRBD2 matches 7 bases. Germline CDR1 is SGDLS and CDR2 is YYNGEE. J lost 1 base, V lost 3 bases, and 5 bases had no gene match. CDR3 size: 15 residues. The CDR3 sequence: CASSAWDYRTDTQYF. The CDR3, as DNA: TGTGCCAGCAGCGCTTGGGACTACCGCACAGATACGCAGTATTTT.

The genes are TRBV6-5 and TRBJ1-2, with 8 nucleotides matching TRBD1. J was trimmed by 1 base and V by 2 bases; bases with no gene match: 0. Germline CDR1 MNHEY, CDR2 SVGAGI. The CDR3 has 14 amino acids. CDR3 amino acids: CASSYGQGNYGYTF. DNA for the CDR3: TGTGCCAGCAGTTACGGACAGGGTAACTATGGCTACACCTTC.

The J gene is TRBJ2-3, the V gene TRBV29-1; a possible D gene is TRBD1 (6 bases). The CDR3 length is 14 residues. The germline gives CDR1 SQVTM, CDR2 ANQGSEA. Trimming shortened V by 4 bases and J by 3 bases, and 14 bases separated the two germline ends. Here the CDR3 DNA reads TGCAGCGTTGCCGGACAGAGAGGGACAGATACGCAGTATTTT. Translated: CSVAGQRGTDTQYF.

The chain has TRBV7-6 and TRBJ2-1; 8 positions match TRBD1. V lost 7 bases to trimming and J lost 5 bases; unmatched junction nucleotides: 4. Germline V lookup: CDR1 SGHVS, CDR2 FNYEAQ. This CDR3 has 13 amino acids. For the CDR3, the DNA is TGTGCCAGCAAGGGACAGGAAAACAATGAGCAGTTCTTC. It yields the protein CASKGQENNEQFF.

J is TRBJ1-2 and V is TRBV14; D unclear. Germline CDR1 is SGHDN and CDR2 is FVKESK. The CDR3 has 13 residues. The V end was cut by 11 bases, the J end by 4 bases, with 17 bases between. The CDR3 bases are TGTGCCGGGAGTCGGAAGGGAATCTATGGCTACACCTTC. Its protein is CAGSRKGIYGYTF.

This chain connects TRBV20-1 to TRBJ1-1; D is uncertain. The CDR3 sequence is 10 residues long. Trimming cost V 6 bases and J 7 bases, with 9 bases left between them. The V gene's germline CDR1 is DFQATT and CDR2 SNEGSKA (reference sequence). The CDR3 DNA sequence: TGCAGTGCCATCCTGCGTGAAGCTTTCTTT. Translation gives CSAILREAFF.

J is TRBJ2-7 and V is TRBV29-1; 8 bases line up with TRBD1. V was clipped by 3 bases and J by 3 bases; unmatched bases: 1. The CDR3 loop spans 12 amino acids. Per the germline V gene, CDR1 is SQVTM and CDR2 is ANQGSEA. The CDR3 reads CSVDTGGYEQYF. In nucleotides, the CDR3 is TGCAGCGTTGACACAGGGGGCTACGAGCAGTACTTC.

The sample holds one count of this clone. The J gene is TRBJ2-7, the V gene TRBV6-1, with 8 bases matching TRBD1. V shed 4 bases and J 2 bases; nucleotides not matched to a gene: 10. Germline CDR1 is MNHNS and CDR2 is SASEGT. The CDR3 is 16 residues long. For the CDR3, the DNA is TGTGCCAGCAGTGGAACTAATACGGGACAGGCCTACGAGCAGTACTTC. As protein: CASSGTNTGQAYEQYF.

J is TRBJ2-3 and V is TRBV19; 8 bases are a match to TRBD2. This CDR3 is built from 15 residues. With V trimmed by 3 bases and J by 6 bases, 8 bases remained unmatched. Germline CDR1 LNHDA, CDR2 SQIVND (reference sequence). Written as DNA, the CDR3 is TGTGCCAGTAGTATGCAGGCAGCGGGAGTTGATACGCAGTATTTT. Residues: CASSMQAAGVDTQYF.

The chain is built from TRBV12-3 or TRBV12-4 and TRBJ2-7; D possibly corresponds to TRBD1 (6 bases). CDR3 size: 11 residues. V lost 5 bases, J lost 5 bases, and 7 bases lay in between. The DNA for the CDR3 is TGTGCCAGCAGTCACAGGGACGAGCAGTACTTC. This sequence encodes CASSHRDEQYF.

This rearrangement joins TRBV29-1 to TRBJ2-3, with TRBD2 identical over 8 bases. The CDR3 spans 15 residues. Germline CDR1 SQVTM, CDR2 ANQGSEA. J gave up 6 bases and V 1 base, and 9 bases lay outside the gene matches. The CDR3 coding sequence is TGCAGCGTTGAAGGGGATAGCGGGATGGGGGATACGCAGTATTTT. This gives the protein CSVEGDSGMGDTQYF.

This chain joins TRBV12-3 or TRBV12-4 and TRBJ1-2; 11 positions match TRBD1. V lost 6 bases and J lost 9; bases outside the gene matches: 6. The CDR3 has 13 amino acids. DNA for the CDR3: TGTGCCAGCAGGACTGGACAGGGGGCACGCTACACCTTC. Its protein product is CASRTGQGARYTF.

The CDR3 region is CSVATGGGRDTQYF. The CDR3 region has the DNA TGCAGCGTTGCCACGGGAGGAGGGCGAGATACGCAGTATTTT. The genes are TRBV29-1 and TRBJ2-3, with 7 bases fitting TRBD2. Trimming took 4 bases from V and 5 from J; bases not matched to a gene: 9. This CDR3 contains 14 residues. The germline gives CDR1 SQVTM, CDR2 ANQGSEA.

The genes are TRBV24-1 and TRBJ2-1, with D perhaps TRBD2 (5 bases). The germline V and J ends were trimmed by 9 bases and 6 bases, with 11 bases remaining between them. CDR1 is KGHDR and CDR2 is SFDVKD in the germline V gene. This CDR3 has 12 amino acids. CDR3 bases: TGTGCCACCGCCGCGGGTGGCAATGAGCAGTTCTTC. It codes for CATAAGGNEQFF.

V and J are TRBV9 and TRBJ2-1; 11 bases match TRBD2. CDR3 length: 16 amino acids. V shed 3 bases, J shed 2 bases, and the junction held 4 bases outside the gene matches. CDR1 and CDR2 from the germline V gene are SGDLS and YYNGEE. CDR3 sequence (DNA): TGTGCCAGCAGCGCCTCTAGCGGGGGGACCTACAATGAGCAGTTCTTC. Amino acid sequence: CASSASSGGTYNEQFF.

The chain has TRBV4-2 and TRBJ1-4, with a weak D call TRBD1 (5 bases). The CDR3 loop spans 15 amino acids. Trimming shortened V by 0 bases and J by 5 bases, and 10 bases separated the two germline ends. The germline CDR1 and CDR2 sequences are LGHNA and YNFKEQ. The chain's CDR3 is CASSQDNRGNEKLFF. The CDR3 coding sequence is TGTGCCAGCAGCCAAGATAATCGGGGGAATGAAAAACTGTTTTTT.

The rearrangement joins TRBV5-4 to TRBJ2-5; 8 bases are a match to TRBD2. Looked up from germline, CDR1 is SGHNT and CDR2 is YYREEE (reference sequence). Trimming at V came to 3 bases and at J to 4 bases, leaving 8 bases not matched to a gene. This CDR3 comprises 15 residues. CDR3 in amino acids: CASSSTRLAGETQYF. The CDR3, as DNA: TGTGCCAGCAGCTCTACCAGGCTAGCGGGAGAGACCCAGTACTTC.

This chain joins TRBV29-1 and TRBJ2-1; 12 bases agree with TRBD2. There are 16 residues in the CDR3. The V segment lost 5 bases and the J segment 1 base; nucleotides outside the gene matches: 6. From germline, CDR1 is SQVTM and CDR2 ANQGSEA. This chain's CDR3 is CSVSSGRGRSYNEQFF. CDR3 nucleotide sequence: TGCAGCGTTTCTAGCGGGAGGGGAAGGTCCTACAATGAGCAGTTCTTC.